This T cell receptor beta chain was recorded in a study of CD8 T cells in ankylosing spondylitis (dated by TCRdb to about 2017). For context, the study as a whole: The study profiled T cell receptor beta repertoires in healthy donors and ankylosing spondylitis patients to find disease-linked TCR variants. Peripheral blood samples were taken, and synovial fluid was additionally collected from ankylosing spondylitis patients. In total, the full study cohort was made up of roughly 110 healthy donors and more than 20 ankylosing spondylitis patients. Results the study describes overall, beyond this receptor: According to the report, matched synovial fluid samples from ankylosing spondylitis patients were significantly enriched for the disease-linked clones. The disease-linked clones had a CD8+ phenotype and were found at relatively low frequencies in peripheral blood. Some of the motif variants had been reported before in the synovial fluid and blood of reactive arthritis patients, a finding that suggests common disease-initiation mechanisms. Blood from ankylosing spondylitis patients appeared to be characterized by a TCR beta motif composed of under 10 highly homologous amino acid variants.

The sample holds many counts of this clonotype. Its antigen specificity is not known. No base-level quality is on record; no much larger clone is a single base apart. These reads were obtained on an Illumina HiSeq 2500. Quantitative 5'-RACE with molecular barcodes was the method used to prepare the TCR beta libraries. From the authors' description of their analysis: To identify disease-linked TCR variants, a new computational method was used, one built on a probabilistic model of VDJ rearrangement. TCRdb redid the processing of the public reads, applying fastp at Q25 and MiXCR, and retained in-frame beta chains. CDR3 protein duplicates are merged, each entry listing the most common genes and DNA. These V and J calls originate from TCRdb's pipeline instead of the authors' own analysis. The sample records around 40,000 distinct CDR3 sequences, roughly 2.6% of which are singletons. Approximately 4.5% of the sample comes from the top ten.

From the germline V gene, CDR1 is SGDLS and CDR2 is YYNGEE. The CDR3 runs 14 amino acids, cysteine and phenylalanine included. Here the CDR3 DNA is all that survives: 42 bases in frame from base 1. The junction shows trimming of 3 bases on V and 7 bases on J, plus 14 bases between the germline ends. Sequences were obtained from blood, either unsorted or a sorted T cell fraction (not recorded which). This receptor was identified in a male donor with ankylosing spondylitis or in good health (not recorded which). The rearrangement joined TRBV9 to TRBJ1-5; TRBD1 could be the D gene, as 5 bases match. Read as DNA, the sequence is TGTGCCAGCAGCGGGGGGTCTACCGGGCAGCCCCAGCATTTT. Translated, it gives CASSGGSTGQPQHF.